The present T cell receptor beta chain was sequenced within a study of OX40 agonist ivuxolimab in advanced cancers. CDR1 MNHEY and CDR2 SMNVEV come from the germline V gene (reference sequence). This CDR3 has 14 residues. Trimming stripped 3 bases from V and 6 bases from J, with 11 bases between. The assay was immunoSEQ multiplex PCR, and TCRdb's table has in-frame clones only and misses some. The table includes some 40,000 clones, roughly nine tenths detected once. This clone was seen more than once but under ten times. Its target is unknown. Study-wide results and limits: The CD4+ and CD8+ T cells in the blood had expanded clonally by week 6 at 0.1 to 3.0 mg/kg.

The sample here was CD4+ or CD8+ T cells sorted from blood, taken in a trial of the OX40 agonist ivuxolimab. This chain connects TRBV27 to TRBJ2-2; no reliable D call. This TCR was recovered from an adult with an advanced solid tumor such as melanoma, head and neck, liver or kidney cancer. CDR3: CASSLAFYPGELFF. The CDR3 DNA follows: TGTGCCAGCAGTTTGGCGTTTTATCCCGGGGAGCTGTTTTTT.